This T cell receptor (beta chain) was recovered during a study of cytomegalovirus exposure and HLA in healthy donors. As for the study in general: A data release that came early held around 85 million unique TCRs from HLA-typed donors.

The PCR had 60 Vbeta and 13 Jbeta primers. Produced via immunoSEQ multiplex PCR; TCRdb's table is partial and in-frame only. Recorded here are 100,000 to 150,000 clones; the top ten clones represent 2% to 2.5%. Sequenced: PBMCs. This clonotype originated in a man in his forties or fifties in good health and CMV-seronegative.

The CDR3 reads CASSSGDFVNEQFF. The CDR3 DNA is TGTGCCAGTAGTTCGGGGGACTTCGTTAATGAGCAGTTCTTC. This sequence joins TRBV19 and TRBJ2-1; tentative D call: TRBD2 (6 bases). CDR1 is LNHDA, CDR2 SQIVND, per germline (reference sequence). The CDR3 is 14 amino acids. The V and J ends lost 5 bases and 7 bases respectively, with 15 bases between them.